This paragraph covers one TCR beta chain sequence. Germline V CDR1 and CDR2: MGHRA, YSYEKL. There are 15 residues in the CDR3. With 4 bases removed from V and 0 bases from J, the gap between germline ends came to 12 bases. The sample originates from a study of blood T cell repertoires in COVID-19. About the research overall: The samples span acute and convalescent COVID-19 from the United States, Italy and Spain. Sample material is recorded as cDNA or gDNA derived from T cells, B-cell-depleted T cells, or PBMCs.

Here immunoSEQ multiplex PCR was the method, and the copy in TCRdb shows in-frame clones only, minus some. The sample yields tens of thousands of clones, about nine tenths seen once. The chain has TRBV4-1 and TRBJ1-1, with no clear D. The TCR comes from a woman aged 80 or over with acute or convalescent COVID-19. Specimen: peripheral blood. In DNA, the CDR3 is TGCGCCAGCAGCCCGCCGTTCAGAATGAACACTGAAGCTTTCTTT. Protein product: CASSPPFRMNTEAFF.